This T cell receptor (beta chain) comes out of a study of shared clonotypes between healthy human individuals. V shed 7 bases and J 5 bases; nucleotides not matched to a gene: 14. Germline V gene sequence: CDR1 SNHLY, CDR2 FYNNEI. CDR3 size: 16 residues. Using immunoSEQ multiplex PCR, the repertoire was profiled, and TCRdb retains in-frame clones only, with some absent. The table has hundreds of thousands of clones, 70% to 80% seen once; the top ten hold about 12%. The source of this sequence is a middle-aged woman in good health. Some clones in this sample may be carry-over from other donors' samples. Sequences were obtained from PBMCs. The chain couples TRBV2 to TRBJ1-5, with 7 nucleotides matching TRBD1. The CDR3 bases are TGTGCCAGCACCATTGAAAGGGGGCGCGTCGATCAGCCCCAGCATTTT. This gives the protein CASTIERGRVDQPQHF.